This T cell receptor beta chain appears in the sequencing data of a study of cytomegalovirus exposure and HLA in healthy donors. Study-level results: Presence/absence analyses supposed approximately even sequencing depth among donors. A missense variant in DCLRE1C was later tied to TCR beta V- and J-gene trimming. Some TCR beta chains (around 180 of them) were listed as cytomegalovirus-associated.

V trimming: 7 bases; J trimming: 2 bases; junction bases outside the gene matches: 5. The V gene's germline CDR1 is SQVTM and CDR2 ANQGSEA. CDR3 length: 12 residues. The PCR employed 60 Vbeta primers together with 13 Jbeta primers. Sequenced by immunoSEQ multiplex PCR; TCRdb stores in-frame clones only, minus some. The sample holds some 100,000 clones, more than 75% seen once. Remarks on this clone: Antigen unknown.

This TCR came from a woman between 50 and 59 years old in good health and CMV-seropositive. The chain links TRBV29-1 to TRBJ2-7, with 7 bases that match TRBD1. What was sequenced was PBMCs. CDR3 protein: CSGRQGAYEQYF. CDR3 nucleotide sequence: TGCAGCGGACGACAGGGCGCCTACGAGCAGTACTTC.